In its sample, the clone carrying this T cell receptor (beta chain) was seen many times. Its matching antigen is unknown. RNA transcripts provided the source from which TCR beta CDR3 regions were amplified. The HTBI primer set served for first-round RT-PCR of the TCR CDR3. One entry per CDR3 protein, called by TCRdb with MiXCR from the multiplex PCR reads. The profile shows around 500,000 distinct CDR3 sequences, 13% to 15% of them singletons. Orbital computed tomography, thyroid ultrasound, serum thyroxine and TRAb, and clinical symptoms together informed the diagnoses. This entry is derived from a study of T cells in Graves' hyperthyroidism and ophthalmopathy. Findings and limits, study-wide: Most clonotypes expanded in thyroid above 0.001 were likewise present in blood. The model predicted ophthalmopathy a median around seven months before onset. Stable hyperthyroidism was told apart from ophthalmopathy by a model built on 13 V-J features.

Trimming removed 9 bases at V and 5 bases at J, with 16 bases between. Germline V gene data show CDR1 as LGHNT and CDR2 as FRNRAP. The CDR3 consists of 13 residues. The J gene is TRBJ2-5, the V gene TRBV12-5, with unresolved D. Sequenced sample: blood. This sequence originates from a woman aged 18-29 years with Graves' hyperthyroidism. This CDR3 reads CASVGSYRETQYF. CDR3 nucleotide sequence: TGTGCTAGCGTGGGTTCCTACCGGGAGACCCAGTACTTC.